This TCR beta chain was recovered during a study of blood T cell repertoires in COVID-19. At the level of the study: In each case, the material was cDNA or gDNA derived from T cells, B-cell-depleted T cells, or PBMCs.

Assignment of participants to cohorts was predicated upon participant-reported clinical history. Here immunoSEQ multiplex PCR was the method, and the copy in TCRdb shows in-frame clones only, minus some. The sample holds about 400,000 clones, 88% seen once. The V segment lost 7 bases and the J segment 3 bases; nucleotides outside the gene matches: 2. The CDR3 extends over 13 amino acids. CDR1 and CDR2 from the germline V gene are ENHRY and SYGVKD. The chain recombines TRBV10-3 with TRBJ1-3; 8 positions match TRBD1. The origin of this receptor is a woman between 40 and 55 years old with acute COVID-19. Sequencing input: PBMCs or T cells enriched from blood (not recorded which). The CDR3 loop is CAIIGQGGNTIYF. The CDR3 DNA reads TGTGCCATCATCGGACAGGGTGGAAACACCATATATTTT.